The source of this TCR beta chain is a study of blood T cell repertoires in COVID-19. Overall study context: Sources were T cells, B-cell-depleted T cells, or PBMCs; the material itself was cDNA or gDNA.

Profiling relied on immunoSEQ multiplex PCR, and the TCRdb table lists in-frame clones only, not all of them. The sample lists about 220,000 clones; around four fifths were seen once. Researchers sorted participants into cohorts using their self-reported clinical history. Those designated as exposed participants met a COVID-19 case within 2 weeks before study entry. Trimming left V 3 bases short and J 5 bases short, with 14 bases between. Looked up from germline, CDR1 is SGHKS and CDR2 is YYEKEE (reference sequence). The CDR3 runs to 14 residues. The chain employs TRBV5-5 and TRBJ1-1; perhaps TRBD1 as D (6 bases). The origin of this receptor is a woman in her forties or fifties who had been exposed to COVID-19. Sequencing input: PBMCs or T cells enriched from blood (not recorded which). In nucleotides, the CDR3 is TGTGCCAGCAGCTCCACAGGGTGGGGAACTGAAGCTTTCTTT. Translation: CASSSTGWGTEAFF.